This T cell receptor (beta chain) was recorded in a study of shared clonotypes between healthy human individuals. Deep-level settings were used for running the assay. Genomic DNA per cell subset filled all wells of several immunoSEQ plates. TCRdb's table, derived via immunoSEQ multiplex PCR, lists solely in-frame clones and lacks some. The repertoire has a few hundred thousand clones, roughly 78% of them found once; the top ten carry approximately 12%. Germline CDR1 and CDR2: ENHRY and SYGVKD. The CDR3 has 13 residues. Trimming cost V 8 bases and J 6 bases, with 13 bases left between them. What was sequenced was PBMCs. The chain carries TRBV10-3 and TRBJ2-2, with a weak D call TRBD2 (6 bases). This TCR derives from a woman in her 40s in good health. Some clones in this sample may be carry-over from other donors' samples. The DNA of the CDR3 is TGTGCCATCGGCGGGACGTCCGCCGGGGAGCTGTTTTTT. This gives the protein CAIGGTSAGELFF.